This TCR beta chain was identified in a study of neurological immune-mediated disorders. From the 5' RACE reads, TCRdb called clonotypes with MiXCR, one entry per CDR3 protein. The top ten clones hold roughly 6.4% of a sample with just over 95,000 distinct CDR3 sequences, about 3.8% of them seen once. This CDR3 spans 13 amino acids. CDR1 is SEHNR, CDR2 FQNEAQ, per germline (reference sequence). Notes on this clonotype: The junction and the germline gene differ at one end; a read error may be behind it.

The specimen was PBMCs. This TCR derives from a woman between 18 and 29 years old with multiple sclerosis. This chain links TRBV7-9 with TRBJ1-1; no clear D gene. This chain's CDR3 is CTSSLEGNTEAFF. The CDR3 coding sequence is TGTACCAGCAGCTTAGAGGGTAACACTGAAGCTTTCTTT.